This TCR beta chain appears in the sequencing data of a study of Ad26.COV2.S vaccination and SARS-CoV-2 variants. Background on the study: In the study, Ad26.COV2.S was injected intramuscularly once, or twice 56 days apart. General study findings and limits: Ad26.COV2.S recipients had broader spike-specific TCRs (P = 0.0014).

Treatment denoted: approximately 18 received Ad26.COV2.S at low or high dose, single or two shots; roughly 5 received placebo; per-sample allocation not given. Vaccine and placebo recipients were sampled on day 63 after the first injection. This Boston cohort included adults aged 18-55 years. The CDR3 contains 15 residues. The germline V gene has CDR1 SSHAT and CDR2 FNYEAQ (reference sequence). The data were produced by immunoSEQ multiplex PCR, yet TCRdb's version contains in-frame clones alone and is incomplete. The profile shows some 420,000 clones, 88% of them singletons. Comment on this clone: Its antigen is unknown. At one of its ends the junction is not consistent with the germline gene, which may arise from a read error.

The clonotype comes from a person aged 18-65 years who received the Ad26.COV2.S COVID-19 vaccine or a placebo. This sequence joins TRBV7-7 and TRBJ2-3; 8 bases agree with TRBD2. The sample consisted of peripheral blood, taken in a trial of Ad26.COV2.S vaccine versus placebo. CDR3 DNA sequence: TGTGCTAGCAGCTTAGCAGCGGGGGGCACAGATACGCAGTATTTT. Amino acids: CASSLAAGGTDTQYF.